The 18 T cell receptor beta chains given below trace back to one sample, sequenced in a study of T cell changes during pregnancy in multiple sclerosis. Libraries were prepared by immunoSEQ multiplex PCR; TCRdb keeps only in-frame clonotypes and omits some of them. The repertoire holds fewer than 50,000 clones, with roughly 89% as singletons. This specimen was CD4+ T cells from peripheral blood mononuclear cells, taken in the first trimester of pregnancy. These TCRs come from a female donor with multiple sclerosis, enrolled in a pregnancy study.

As DNA, the CDR3 is TGTGCCAGTAGTATAGCGTTGGGGCCCTACGAGCAGTACTTC. Protein sequence: CASSIALGPYEQYF. The chain recombines TRBV19 with TRBJ2-7; weak D call: TRBD1 (5 bases). V lost 1 base, J lost 2 bases, and 9 bases lay in between. Germline V gene lookup returns CDR1 LNHDA and CDR2 SQIVND (reference sequence). This CDR3 comprises 14 residues.

The chain joins TRBV5-1 to TRBJ2-2; D may be TRBD1 (5 bases). Germline V CDR1 and CDR2: SGHRS, YFSETQ. The CDR3 contains 17 residues. The V end was cut by 0 bases, the J end by 0 bases, with 12 bases between. In DNA, the CDR3 is TGCGCCAGCAGCTTGGGGGGCTTAGGAGCGAACACCGGGGAGCTGTTTTTT. This encodes CASSLGGLGANTGELFF.

The chain uses TRBV7-9 and TRBJ1-1, with 7 bases fitting TRBD1. Trimming removed 3 bases from V and 5 bases from J; junction bases left unmatched: 6. The germline V gene has CDR1 SEHNR and CDR2 FQNEAQ (reference sequence). This CDR3 has 14 residues. CDR3 coding DNA: TGTGCCAGCAGCTTGGCACAGGGGAAAACTGAAGCTTTCTTT. Protein sequence: CASSLAQGKTEAFF. Looking up the rest from reference TRBV7-9 and TRBJ1-1 gives the full variable domain: DTGVSQNPRHKITKRGQNVTFRCDPISEHNRLYWYRQTLGQGPEFLTYFQNEAQLEKSRLLSDRFSAERPKGSFSTLEIQRTEQGDSAMYLCASSLAQGKTEAFFGQGTRLTVV.

This rearrangement joins TRBV5-1 to TRBJ2-5, with 8 bases aligning to TRBD1. This CDR3 has 15 residues. Germline V gene data show CDR1 as SGHRS and CDR2 as YFSETQ. Germline trimming cut 2 bases from V and 4 bases from J; bases unmatched to any gene: 7. Here the CDR3 DNA reads TGCGCCAGCAGCTTAAGTCAGGGGGCCGGAGAGACCCAGTACTTC. This codes for CASSLSQGAGETQYF.

V is TRBV5-4 and J is TRBJ2-5; 8 nucleotides align to TRBD2. This CDR3 spans 14 amino acids. CDR1 and CDR2 (germline): SGHNT, YYREEE (reference sequence). With 3 bases clipped from V and 4 bases from J, the junction kept 5 bases outside the gene matches. CDR3 bases: TGTGCCAGCAGCTACATGGCGGGAGGAGAGACCCAGTACTTC. This sequence encodes CASSYMAGGETQYF.

This chain links TRBV5-1 with TRBJ2-2; a weak D match, TRBD2 (6 bases). V lost 2 bases and J 7 bases, leaving 6 bases between the germline ends. The germline CDR1 and CDR2 sequences are SGHRS and YFSETQ. This CDR3 has 12 residues. The CDR3 sequence: CASSFGGGELFF. As DNA, the CDR3 is TGCGCCAGCAGCTTCGGGGGCGGGGAGCTGTTTTTT.

Details on this clone: One end of the junction does not line up with germline, which may come from a read error. The rearrangement joins TRBV20-1 to TRBJ1-1; no clear D. The CDR3 is made up of 10 amino acids. CDR1 is DFQATT, CDR2 SNEGSKA, per germline (reference sequence). This chain's CDR3 is CSARDTQNPF. The CDR3 region has the DNA TGCAGTGCTAGAGATACCCAGAACCCATTT.

The chain links TRBV6-5 to TRBJ2-7; D remains ambiguous. Germline V CDR1 and CDR2: MNHEY, SVGAGI. V shed 8 bases and J shed 2 bases, with 13 bases lying between them. This CDR3 has 13 residues. The CDR3 protein is CASAGPKTYEQYF. Written as DNA, the CDR3 is TGTGCCAGCGCCGGTCCAAAAACCTACGAGCAGTACTTC.

This sequence joins TRBV5-1 and TRBJ1-2; 8 bases are shared with TRBD1. The CDR3 length is 15 residues. Germline V CDR1 and CDR2: SGHRS, YFSETQ. V dropped 4 bases and J dropped 5; count of bases not matched to a gene: 10. The CDR3 sequence is CASSAAGTGVYGYTF. DNA of the CDR3: TGCGCCAGCAGCGCCGCCGGGACAGGCGTATATGGCTACACCTTC.

The gene calls are TRBV14 and TRBJ1-5; perhaps TRBD1 as D (6 bases). This CDR3 has 18 amino acids. From germline, CDR1 is SGHDN and CDR2 FVKESK. The V end was cut by 4 bases, the J end by 0 bases, with 19 bases between. The CDR3 DNA sequence: TGTGCCAGCAGCCCGCCCTCCCGGACAGATTATAGCAATCAGCCCCAGCATTTT. Translating gives CASSPPSRTDYSNQPQHF.

This chain connects TRBV7-9 to TRBJ2-5, with 8 bases aligning to TRBD1. J lost 5 bases, V lost 1 base, and 6 bases had no gene match. Germline V lookup: CDR1 SEHNR, CDR2 FQNEAQ (reference sequence). The CDR3 sequence is 15 residues long. The CDR3 loop reads CASSLGQGALETQYF. CDR3 bases: TGTGCCAGCAGCTTAGGGCAGGGGGCTTTGGAGACCCAGTACTTC.

The chain carries TRBV28 and TRBJ2-7, with D possibly TRBD2 on 5 matching bases. The CDR3 covers 12 residues. Germline lookup yields CDR1 MDHEN and CDR2 SYDVKM. Trimming removed 6 bases at V and 4 bases at J, with 10 bases between. CDR3 DNA: TGTGCCAGCAGCCCACCGGGATACGAGCAGTACTTC. Translated, it gives CASSPPGYEQYF.

The DNA for the CDR3 is TGTGCCAGCAGTCGTACATACTACGAGCAGTACTTC. It encodes CASSRTYYEQYF. This chain uses TRBV28 with TRBJ2-7, with D unclear. Per the germline V gene, CDR1 is MDHEN and CDR2 is SYDVKM. Trimming left V 5 bases short and J 3 bases short, with 8 bases between. This CDR3 comprises 12 residues.

This clone came up a few times. V gene TRBV29-1 combines with J gene TRBJ1-1, with D perhaps TRBD1 (5 bases). Trimming removed 7 bases at V and 4 bases at J, with 13 bases between. From germline, CDR1 is SQVTM and CDR2 ANQGSEA. There are 12 residues in the CDR3. The CDR3 DNA sequence: TGCAGCGCCCAGGGACTTTCCACTGAAGCTTTCTTT. Translating it yields CSAQGLSTEAFF.

The rearrangement joins TRBV20-1 to TRBJ2-5; D perhaps matches TRBD2 (5 bases). The CDR3 sequence is 10 residues long. Germline V lookup: CDR1 DFQATT, CDR2 SNEGSKA (reference sequence). V was cut by 6 bases and J by 7 bases, with 9 bases left in between. The CDR3 spells CSAGDGTQYF. The DNA of the CDR3 is TGCAGTGCCGGGGATGGGACCCAGTACTTC.

V and J are TRBV29-1 and TRBJ2-1; a possible D gene is TRBD1 (6 bases). The germline CDR1 and CDR2 sequences are SQVTM and ANQGSEA. V was cut by 1 base and J by 10 bases, with 11 bases left in between. This CDR3 spans 12 amino acids. CDR3 region: CSVEGGGREQFF. The CDR3 DNA reads as TGCAGCGTTGAAGGAGGGGGTCGGGAGCAGTTCTTC.

V and J are TRBV6-5 and TRBJ2-1; TRBD1 is a possible D gene (6 bases). Germline assignment: CDR1 MNHEY and CDR2 SVGAGI. The CDR3 is made up of 13 amino acids. The V and J ends lost 6 bases and 12 bases respectively, with 18 bases between them. CDR3: CASSPRAKGGQFF. Written as DNA, the CDR3 is TGTGCCAGCAGCCCCAGGGCCAAAGGGGGGCAGTTCTTC.

CDR3 nucleotide sequence: TGCAGCGTTGCTACAGGCAGTGAAGCTTTCTTT. Its protein product is CSVATGSEAFF. The chain links TRBV29-1 to TRBJ1-1; TRBD1 might be the D (5 bases). CDR1 and CDR2 (germline): SQVTM, ANQGSEA. Deletions cut 4 bases from V and 7 bases from J, with 10 bases between. This CDR3 has 11 residues.